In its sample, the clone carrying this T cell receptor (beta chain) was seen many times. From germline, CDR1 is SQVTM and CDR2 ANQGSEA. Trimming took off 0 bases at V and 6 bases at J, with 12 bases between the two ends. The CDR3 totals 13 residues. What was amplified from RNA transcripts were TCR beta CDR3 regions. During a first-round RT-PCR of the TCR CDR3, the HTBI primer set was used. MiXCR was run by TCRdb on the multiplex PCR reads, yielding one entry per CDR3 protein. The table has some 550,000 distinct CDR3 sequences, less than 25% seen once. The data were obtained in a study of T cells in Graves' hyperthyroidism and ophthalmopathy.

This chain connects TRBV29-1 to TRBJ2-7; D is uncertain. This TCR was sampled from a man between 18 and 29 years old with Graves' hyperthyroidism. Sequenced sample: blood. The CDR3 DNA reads TGCAGCGTTGAAGAGGTCGGTCAGATCGAGCAGTACTTC. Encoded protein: CSVEEVGQIEQYF.